The rows below give T cell receptor beta chains drawn from one sample of a study of cytomegalovirus exposure and HLA in healthy donors. TCRdb keeps only in-frame clones here, not all; method: immunoSEQ multiplex PCR. The sample shows roughly 120,000 clones, around 80% of them seen only once. Sequenced material: PBMCs. These receptors all come from a woman younger than 45 in good health and CMV-seronegative. The CDR3 runs from the conserved cysteine through the conserved F or W. A D gene is named only where the DNA matches it firmly. The size field is filled for only some rows; it gives once, few, many or a size class.

.	.	TRBV14	TRBJ1-2	CASSRLGGGGDGYTF	TGTGCCAGCAGCCGTCTGGGAGGGGGTGGAGATGGCTACACCTTC
.	.	TRBV5-6	TRBJ2-5	CASSLGGKETQYF	TGTGCCAGCAGCTTAGGAGGGAAAGAGACCCAGTACTTC
TRBD1	.	TRBV18	TRBJ1-2	CASSPDRTYGYTF	TGTGCCAGCTCACCGGACAGGACCTATGGCTACACCTTC
TRBD1	.	TRBV5-5	TRBJ1-5	CASSSYLTGANQPQHF	TGTGCCAGCAGCTCCTACTTAACAGGGGCCAATCAGCCCCAGCATTTT
TRBD1	.	TRBV18	TRBJ1-1	CASSPRTGTNKNTEAFF	TGTGCCAGCTCACCCCGGACAGGGACAAACAAGAACACTGAAGCTTTCTTT
.	few	TRBV7-8	TRBJ1-5	CASSLLGGPVGQPQHF	TGTGCCAGCAGCTTATTAGGCGGGCCGGTGGGTCAGCCCCAGCATTTT
TRBD1	.	TRBV19	TRBJ2-7	CASSTFRRTGTGNSYEQYF	TGTGCCAGTAGTACATTCAGGAGGACCGGGACAGGGAACTCCTACGAGCAGTACTTC
.	.	TRBV5-6	TRBJ2-7	CASSNYDRPYEQYF	TGTGCCAGCAGCAATTACGACAGGCCCTACGAGCAGTACTTC
.	.	TRBV19	TRBJ2-7	CASSIPGEGGRSEQYF	TGTGCCAGTAGTATACCAGGGGAGGGAGGAAGAAGCGAGCAGTACTTC
.	few	TRBV5-1	TRBJ1-1	CASSRDSSTEAFF	TGCGCCAGCAGTAGGGACTCGAGCACTGAAGCTTTCTTT
.	once	TRBV7-2	TRBJ2-1	CASSRQSSSYNEQFF	TGTGCCAGCAGCCGACAGTCCAGCTCCTACAATGAGCAGTTCTTC
TRBD2	.	TRBV2	TRBJ2-3	CAGERDDTQYF	TGTGCCGGCGAGCGGGACGATACGCAGTATTTT
.	.	TRBV5-6	TRBJ1-2	CASSLTQYGYTF	TGTGCCAGCAGCTTGACGCAGTATGGCTACACCTTC
.	.	TRBV18	TRBJ2-2	CASSPVVAENTGELFF	TGTGCCAGCTCACCAGTTGTAGCGGAGAACACCGGGGAGCTGTTTTTT
TRBD2	.	TRBV10-1	TRBJ2-3	CASTPSGADTQYF	TGCGCCAGCACCCCTAGCGGGGCAGATACGCAGTATTTT
.	.	TRBV7-2	TRBJ2-1	CASSLEGSGYNEQFF	TGTGCCAGCAGCTTGGAGGGGTCAGGTTACAATGAGCAGTTCTTC
TRBD2	.	TRBV7-3	TRBJ2-5	CASSLGSTSGGDRETQYF	TGTGCCAGCAGCTTAGGGTCGACTAGCGGGGGGGATCGAGAGACCCAGTACTTC
TRBD1	few	TRBV11-3	TRBJ1-1	CASSLWTGGAFF	TGTGCCAGCAGCTTATGGACAGGGGGAGCTTTCTTT
TRBD1	.	TRBV5-1	TRBJ2-7	CASSSGWTGGYEQYF	TGCGCCAGCAGCTCGGGGTGGACAGGGGGCTACGAGCAGTACTTC
.	.	TRBV30	TRBJ1-1	CAWSVGSSWNTEAFF	TGTGCCTGGAGTGTCGGGAGTTCCTGGAACACTGAAGCTTTCTTT
TRBD1	.	TRBV5-1	TRBJ1-2	CASSLDRGYGYTF	TGCGCCAGCAGCTTGGACAGGGGATATGGCTACACCTTC
.	few	TRBV6-5	TRBJ1-1	CASSYNGEYTEAFF	TGTGCCAGCAGTTACAATGGAGAGTACACTGAAGCTTTCTTT
TRBD1	.	TRBV5-6	TRBJ2-7	CASSLDRGHEQYF	TGTGCCAGCAGCTTGGACAGGGGCCACGAGCAGTACTTC
TRBD1	.	TRBV19	TRBJ2-5	CAKQTGGGRETQYF	TGTGCCAAACAAACAGGGGGCGGTAGAGAGACCCAGTACTTC
TRBD2	.	TRBV7-9	TRBJ2-3	CASSLFGSGVLRGTDTQYF	TGTGCCAGCAGCTTATTTGGTAGCGGGGTGCTACGTGGCACAGATACGCAGTATTTT
TRBD1	once	TRBV18	TRBJ1-2	CASSRDRQPSNYGYTF	TGTGCCAGCTCACGGGACAGACAGCCGTCTAACTATGGCTACACCTTC
TRBD2	.	TRBV27	TRBJ2-2	CASSSPNLAGGPSTGELFF	TGTGCCAGCAGTTCCCCCAATTTAGCGGGGGGGCCGAGCACCGGGGAGCTGTTTTTT
TRBD1	.	TRBV5-4	TRBJ1-6	CASSVNRGYNSPLHF	TGTGCCAGCAGCGTAAACAGGGGCTATAATTCACCCCTCCACTTT
.	.	TRBV19	TRBJ1-1	CASSPGRSRSGLFF	TGTGCCAGTAGCCCTGGTCGTAGCAGGTCAGGACTGTTCTTT
TRBD1	.	TRBV7-9	TRBJ1-2	CASSFQGVRYGYTF	TGTGCCAGCAGCTTTCAGGGGGTTCGGTATGGCTACACCTTC
.	.	TRBV7-2	TRBJ2-3	CASSYDSRTQYF	TGTGCCAGCAGCTACGACTCTCGTACGCAGTATTTT
TRBD2	.	TRBV6-6	TRBJ2-2	CASSWTSGRGTGELFF	TGTGCCAGCAGTTGGACTAGCGGGAGAGGAACCGGGGAGCTGTTTTTT
TRBD1	.	TRBV19	TRBJ2-7	CASSRDSLYEQYF	TGTGCCAGTAGTAGGGACAGCCTCTACGAGCAGTACTTC
.	few	TRBV5-6	TRBJ1-5	CASSSGPWGNQPQHF	TGTGCCAGCAGCTCAGGCCCGTGGGGCAATCAGCCCCAGCATTTT
.	.	TRBV11-1	TRBJ1-5	CASSLGQEQPQHF	TGTGCCAGCAGCCTAGGCCAGGAACAGCCCCAGCATTTT
TRBD1	.	TRBV5-1	TRBJ1-1	CASSLGQGAGEAFF	TGCGCCAGCAGCTTGGGTCAGGGGGCTGGTGAAGCTTTCTTT
TRBD1	.	TRBV9	TRBJ2-7	CASSPRDRGSYEQYF	TGTGCCAGCAGCCCACGGGACAGGGGTTCCTACGAGCAGTACTTC
.	.	TRBV2	TRBJ1-2	CASSGRDMAYGYTF	TGTGCCAGCAGTGGCCGGGACATGGCATATGGCTACACCTTC
TRBD1	.	TRBV6-1	TRBJ2-1	CASTDRGRINEQFF	TGTGCCAGCACTGACAGGGGGCGCATAAATGAGCAGTTCTTC
.	.	TRBV7-9	TRBJ1-4	CSGGNGNEKLFF	TGTTCCGGGGGGAACGGGAATGAAAAACTGTTTTTT
TRBD1	.	TRBV30	TRBJ1-1	CARGRGMNTEAFF	TGTGCCAGGGGGCGAGGCATGAACACTGAAGCTTTCTTT
.	.	TRBV12-5	TRBJ1-1	CASGLFQGKITEAFF	TGTGCTAGTGGTTTATTCCAGGGCAAAATCACTGAAGCTTTCTTT